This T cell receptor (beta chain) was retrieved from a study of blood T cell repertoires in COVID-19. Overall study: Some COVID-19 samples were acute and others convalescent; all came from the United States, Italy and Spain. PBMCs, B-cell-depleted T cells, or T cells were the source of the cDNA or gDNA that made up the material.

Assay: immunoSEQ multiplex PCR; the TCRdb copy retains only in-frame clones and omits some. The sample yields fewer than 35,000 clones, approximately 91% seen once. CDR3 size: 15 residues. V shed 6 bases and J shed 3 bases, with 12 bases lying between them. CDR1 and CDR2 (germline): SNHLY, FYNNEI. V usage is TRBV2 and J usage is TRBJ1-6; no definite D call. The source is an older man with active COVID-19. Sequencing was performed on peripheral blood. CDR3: CASRGESDYNSPLHF. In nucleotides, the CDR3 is TGTGCCAGCAGAGGAGAAAGCGACTATAATTCACCCCTCCACTTT.